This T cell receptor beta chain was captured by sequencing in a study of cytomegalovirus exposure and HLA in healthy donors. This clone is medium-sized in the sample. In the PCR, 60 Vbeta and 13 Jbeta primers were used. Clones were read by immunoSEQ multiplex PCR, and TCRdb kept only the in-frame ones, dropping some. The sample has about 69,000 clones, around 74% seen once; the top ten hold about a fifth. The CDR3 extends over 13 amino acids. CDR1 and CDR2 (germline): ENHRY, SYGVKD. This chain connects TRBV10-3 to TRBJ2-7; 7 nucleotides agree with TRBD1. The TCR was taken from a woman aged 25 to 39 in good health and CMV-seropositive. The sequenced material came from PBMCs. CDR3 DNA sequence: TGTGCTGTACGGGACAGCAACTCCTACGAGCAGTACTTC. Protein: CAVRDSNSYEQYF.